This TCR beta chain was sequenced in a study of cytomegalovirus exposure and HLA in healthy donors. About this clone: Its antigen is as yet unknown.

General observations from the study: Earlier analysis yielded a pattern in which most TCR beta V segments were productive about 87% or about 30% of the time.

The PCR employed 60 Vbeta primers together with 13 Jbeta primers. The repertoire was sequenced with immunoSEQ multiplex PCR; TCRdb's copy has only in-frame clones and lacks some. The sample shows 90,000 to 150,000 clones, 70% to 80% of them seen only once. This clonotype was sampled from a female donor in good health and CMV-seronegative. Sequencing was carried out using PBMCs.

CDR3 amino acids: CASRDSAGNTIYF. The DNA for the CDR3 is TGTGCCAGCAGGGACAGCGCTGGAAACACCATATATTTT. The chain joins TRBV6-1 to TRBJ1-3; D might be TRBD1 (6 bases). CDR3 length equals 13 residues. The germline V and J ends were trimmed by 6 bases and 2 bases, with 8 bases remaining between them. Germline lookup yields CDR1 MNHNS and CDR2 SASEGT.